What follows are 7 T cell receptor beta chains derived from one specimen sequenced in a study of shared clonotypes between healthy human individuals. TCRdb's copy holds only in-frame clones and misses some; the assay was immunoSEQ multiplex PCR. The sample comprises millions of clones, about 95% of which are singletons, and about 1.1% rests with the top ten. Naive CD8 cells comprised CD45RO-negative, CCR7-positively selected cells, excluding terminally differentiated effector memory CD45RA+ cells. The specimen sequenced was naive CD8+ T cells sorted from blood. The receptors here all came from a man aged 18 to 29 in good health.

The chain has TRBV29-1 and TRBJ2-1; D call uncertain. V was shortened by 3 bases and J by 1 base, with 16 bases between the two germline ends. Germline V gene lookup returns CDR1 SQVTM and CDR2 ANQGSEA. The length of the CDR3 is 16 residues. CDR3: CSVDGIPGVSYNEQFF. The CDR3 DNA sequence: TGCAGCGTTGACGGCATACCAGGTGTTTCCTACAATGAGCAGTTCTTC.

This clone was observed once. Other DNA sequences in this specimen translate into the identical CDR3. The chain couples TRBV4-3 to TRBJ1-2, with a weak D call TRBD1 (5 bases). Trimming removed 1 base from V and 4 bases from J, with 13 bases in between. The germline CDR1 and CDR2 sequences are LGHNA and YSLEER. The CDR3 is 15 amino acids. The CDR3 reads CASSQGVGGGYGYTF. Written as DNA, the CDR3 is TGCGCCAGCAGCCAAGGGGTCGGGGGAGGCTATGGCTACACCTTC.

This clone was recorded only once. The chain recombines TRBV27 with TRBJ2-7, with D possibly being TRBD1 or TRBD2 (5 bases each). The germline V gene encodes CDR1 MNHEY and CDR2 SMNVEV (reference sequence). This CDR3 is built from 16 residues. V was clipped by 3 bases and J by 3 bases, with 18 bases between them. Here the CDR3 reads CASSFSPGTGIYEQYF. In DNA, the CDR3 is TGTGCCAGCAGTTTCTCCCCGGGGACGGGAATCTACGAGCAGTACTTC.

The chain joins TRBV2 to TRBJ2-1; 11 bases map to TRBD1. Germline trimming cut 7 bases from V and 4 bases from J; bases unmatched to any gene: 9. This CDR3 spans 16 amino acids. Germline assignment: CDR1 SNHLY and CDR2 FYNNEI. CDR3 loop: CASIQTGTGGYNEQFF. CDR3 nucleotide sequence: TGTGCCAGCATACAGACCGGGACAGGGGGTTACAATGAGCAGTTCTTC.

The chain uses TRBV19 and TRBJ2-5; 14 positions agree with TRBD2. The ends lost 8 bases at V and 7 bases at J; junction bases unmatched: 12. Per the germline V gene, CDR1 is LNHDA and CDR2 is SQIVND (reference sequence). This CDR3 has 16 amino acids. CDR3 residues: CASSGTSGSRGGTQYF. The CDR3 bases are TGTGCCAGTTCCGGGACTAGCGGGAGTCGCGGGGGGACCCAGTACTTC.

Details on this clone: Other DNA variants within this sample encode the same CDR3. The chain couples TRBV5-6 to TRBJ2-7; 10 positions match TRBD1. V lost 4 bases and J lost 2; bases outside the gene matches: 3. The CDR3 is 14 residues long. Germline V gene lookup returns CDR1 SGHDT and CDR2 YYEEEE. The CDR3 nucleotides are TGTGCCAGCAGCCCAGGACAGGGGGCCTACGAGCAGTACTTC. It yields the protein CASSPGQGAYEQYF.

The chain employs TRBV5-6 and TRBJ1-2; D may be TRBD1 (6 bases). The ends were cut back, 6 bases at V and 2 bases at J, with 14 bases in the middle. Germline loops: CDR1 SGHDT, CDR2 YYEEEE. There are 14 residues in the CDR3. Here the CDR3 DNA reads TGTGCCAGCATCATGACAGGAACCAACTATGGCTACACCTTC. Amino acid sequence: CASIMTGTNYGYTF.